This T cell receptor (beta chain) comes out of a study of OX40 agonist ivuxolimab in advanced cancers. CDR3 length equals 15 residues. Germline V CDR1 and CDR2: PRHDT, FYEKMQ (reference sequence). The V and J ends lost 7 bases and 5 bases, in that order; junction bases with no gene match: 8. Using immunoSEQ multiplex PCR, the repertoire was profiled, and TCRdb retains in-frame clones only, with some absent. Of tens of thousands of clones listed, around nine tenths are singletons. The source was CD4+ or CD8+ T cells sorted from blood, collected in a trial of the OX40 agonist ivuxolimab. The chain carries TRBV13 and TRBJ2-1; TRBD2 agrees at 10 bases. This TCR was sampled from an adult with an advanced solid tumor such as melanoma, head and neck, liver or kidney cancer. CDR3 protein: CASTISGGRNNEQFF. The CDR3 bases are TGTGCCAGCACCATTAGCGGGGGGCGGAACAATGAGCAGTTCTTC.